The source of this T cell receptor beta chain is a study of blood T cell repertoires in COVID-19. Participants spanned ages 18 to 89 years and resided in 20 to 30 US areas. Allocation to cohorts depended on clinical history reported by the participants. Clones were read by immunoSEQ multiplex PCR, and TCRdb kept only the in-frame ones, dropping some. Of 240,000 or so clones in the sample, approximately 86% were seen once. The clonotype comes from a woman aged 35 to 49 with acute COVID-19. Input material: PBMCs or T cells enriched from blood (not recorded which).

The CDR3 protein is CASSRRAATNEKLFF. In nucleotides, the CDR3 is TGTGCCAGCAGCCGGAGAGCTGCAACTAATGAAAAACTGTTTTTT. This chain uses TRBV6-5 with TRBJ1-4; D remains ambiguous. The CDR3 runs 15 residues. CDR1 and CDR2 from the germline V gene are MNHEY and SVGAGI. The V gene lost 6 bases and the J gene lost 0 bases, with 11 bases spanning the gap.